These 13 T cell receptor beta chains came from one sample sequenced in a study of spatial heterogeneity in lung cancer. The sample's time point: blood at routine non-recurrence follow-up after resection. In TCRdb, the 5' RACE reads were re-called with MiXCR into one record per CDR3 protein. Among tens of thousands of distinct CDR3 sequences listed, roughly 21% were seen once. Sequenced here: PBMCs, sampled at follow-up. The source of these receptors is a male donor with early-stage non-small cell lung cancer.

The sample holds a few counts of this clonotype. The rearrangement joins TRBV21-1 to TRBJ2-5; TRBD1 is the table's D call and was not checked against the DNA. TRBV21-1 is a pseudogene segment. The CDR3 runs 16 residues. CDR3 bases: TGTGCCAGCAGCAATAACAGGGGTCCAGGGGATGAGACCCAGTACTTC. Translation: CASSNNRGPGDETQYF.

The chain is built from TRBV15 and TRBJ1-5; D ambiguous. V was trimmed by 2 bases and J by 0 bases, leaving 8 bases between them. Germline V gene sequence: CDR1 LNHNV, CDR2 YYDKDF (reference sequence). The CDR3 contains 15 residues. In DNA, the CDR3 is TGTGCCACCAGCAGACTGGATGTTAGCAATCAGCCCCAGCATTTT. Translating it yields CATSRLDVSNQPQHF.

In this sample, this clonotype turned up a few times. The chain uses TRBV7-9 and TRBJ2-1, with 8 bases fitting TRBD2. The V segment lost 5 bases and the J segment 3 bases; nucleotides outside the gene matches: 6. This CDR3 comprises 15 residues. In germline, CDR1 is SEHNR, CDR2 FQNEAQ (reference sequence). CDR3 in DNA: TGTGCCAGCAGCCCCGGGACTAGTAACTACAATGAGCAGTTCTTC. Protein: CASSPGTSNYNEQFF.

A few counts support this clonotype. The genes are TRBV20-1 and TRBJ2-1; a possible D gene is TRBD1 (6 bases). The CDR3 is 12 residues long. Germline V gene lookup returns CDR1 DFQATT and CDR2 SNEGSKA (reference sequence). Trimming shortened V by 3 bases and J by 7 bases, and 10 bases separated the two germline ends. This CDR3 is CSASGQRNEQFF. The CDR3, as DNA: TGCAGTGCTAGTGGACAGAGAAATGAGCAGTTCTTC.

This clonotype was counted a few times. The genes are TRBV10-3 and TRBJ2-1; D is undetermined. Between the trimmed V and J ends, which lost 4 bases and 6 bases, there was a span of 4 bases. Germline V gives CDR1 ENHRY, CDR2 SYGVKD. CDR3 length: 11 amino acids. CDR3 protein: CAISGTNEQFF. CDR3 sequence (DNA): TGTGCCATCAGTGGGACCAATGAGCAGTTCTTC.

This clonotype was detected only a few times. The CDR3 reads CASSSQGGTYNSPLHF. CDR3 sequence (DNA): TGTGCCAGCAGCAGCCAAGGGGGCACCTATAATTCACCCCTCCACTTT. This chain links TRBV14 with TRBJ1-6, with 7 bases matching TRBD1. The CDR3 extends over 16 amino acids. Looked up from germline, CDR1 is SGHDN and CDR2 is FVKESK. Unmatched junction bases numbered 6, after V lost 5 bases and J lost 2 bases.

This clonotype was seen more than once but under ten times. This chain connects TRBV5-1 to TRBJ2-3, with 10 bases identical to TRBD2. V shed 2 bases and J 3 bases; nucleotides not matched to a gene: 3. Germline V gene sequence: CDR1 SGHRS, CDR2 YFSETQ. The CDR3 sequence is 15 residues long. The CDR3: CASSLAGGQTDTQYF. The CDR3 DNA sequence: TGCGCCAGCAGCTTAGCGGGGGGGCAAACAGATACGCAGTATTTT.

The V gene is TRBV29-1, the J gene TRBJ2-3; D possibly corresponds to TRBD1 (5 bases). CDR1 SQVTM and CDR2 ANQGSEA come from the germline V gene. V was cut by 3 bases and J by 5 bases, with 6 bases left in between. This CDR3 is built from 11 residues. The CDR3 sequence is CSVDRVDTQYF. The DNA of the CDR3 is TGCAGCGTTGACAGGGTAGATACGCAGTATTTT.

This clonotype was found a few times. The rearrangement uses TRBV10-2 and TRBJ2-1; 7 nucleotides agree with TRBD1. Germline V gene sequence: CDR1 WSHSY, CDR2 SAAADI. The V and J ends lost 0 bases and 6 bases, in that order; junction bases with no gene match: 5. The CDR3 covers 15 residues. The DNA for the CDR3 is TGCGCCAGCAGTGAGTCGGATTACAGGGGCAATGAGCAGTTCTTC. Protein sequence: CASSESDYRGNEQFF.

This clonotype was seen a few times. In nucleotides, the CDR3 is TGTGCCAGCAGAACTAGCGGGAACAACAACAATGAGCAGTTCTTC. This gives the protein CASRTSGNNNNEQFF. This sequence joins TRBV28 and TRBJ2-1; 10 bases align to TRBD2. V was pared by 6 bases and J by 5 bases, with 7 bases of the junction left unmatched. This CDR3 is built from 15 residues. Germline CDR1 is MDHEN and CDR2 is SYDVKM.

This clonotype was found once. The gene calls are TRBV9 and TRBJ1-1; 7 bases agree with TRBD1. V lost 0 bases to trimming and J lost 7 bases; unmatched junction nucleotides: 9. Germline assignment: CDR1 SGDLS and CDR2 YYNGEE. This CDR3 spans 15 amino acids. Here the CDR3 reads CASSVANQGVGEAFF. The CDR3 DNA follows: TGTGCCAGCAGCGTAGCTAACCAGGGGGTGGGTGAAGCTTTCTTT.

The rearrangement links TRBV6-2 or TRBV6-3 to TRBJ2-3; 9 bases fit TRBD1. V lost 10 bases to trimming and J lost 5 bases; unmatched junction nucleotides: 7. The CDR3 spans 13 residues. Germline V CDR1 and CDR2: MNHEY, SVGEGT. The CDR3 loop reads CATRDRAGDTQYF. CDR3 DNA: TGTGCCACCCGGGACAGGGCGGGAGATACGCAGTATTTT.

This chain links TRBV6-5 with TRBJ1-3; no firm D call. Germline V gives CDR1 MNHEY, CDR2 SVGAGI. The CDR3 runs to 16 residues. V was trimmed by 0 bases and J by 0 bases, leaving 9 bases between them. For the CDR3, the DNA is TGTGCCAGCAGTTACTCTGGGGAAAGCTCTGGAAACACCATATATTTT. This gives the protein CASSYSGESSGNTIYF.